These T cell receptor beta chains were read from a single sample in a study of blood T cell repertoires in COVID-19. TCRdb's table, derived via immunoSEQ multiplex PCR, lists solely in-frame clones and lacks some. The data show 180,000 or so clones, roughly nine tenths seen once. Sequencing was done on a sample of peripheral blood. These receptors came from an older woman with COVID-19, enrolled during active disease. Each CDR3 is given with its conserved first and last residue. A D gene is named only where the DNA matches it firmly. Some rows have no size entry. The others give once, few or many, or a class for an expanded clone.

size: once; V: TRBV6-2/TRBV6-3; D: TRBD1; J: TRBJ1-2; CDR3: CASSPRDRVGGYGYTF; DNA: TGTGCCAGCAGTCCCCGGGACAGGGTAGGAGGCTATGGCTACACCTTC
size: .; V: TRBV5-1; D: .; J: TRBJ2-1; CDR3: CASSLDRMYNEQFF; DNA: TGCGCCAGCAGCTTGGACAGGATGTACAATGAGCAGTTCTTC
size: .; V: TRBV19; D: TRBD2; J: TRBJ2-7; CDR3: CASSTRLAGAREQYF; DNA: TGTGCCAGTAGTACCCGACTAGCGGGAGCCCGGGAGCAGTACTTC
size: .; V: TRBV4-1; D: .; J: TRBJ1-2; CDR3: CASSQAQTSGYTF; DNA: TGCGCCAGCAGCCAAGCCCAGACAAGCGGCTACACCTTC
size: .; V: TRBV18; D: TRBD1; J: TRBJ1-5; CDR3: CASSPDRGLNQPQHF; DNA: TGTGCCAGCTCACCCGACAGGGGCCTCAATCAGCCCCAGCATTTT
size: .; V: TRBV21-1; D: .; J: TRBJ2-1; CDR3: CASRMTSASYNEQFF; DNA: TGTGCCAGCAGAATGACTAGCGCCTCCTACAATGAGCAGTTCTTC
size: .; V: TRBV12-3/TRBV12-4; D: TRBD1; J: TRBJ1-2; CDR3: CASRPQGEGYTF; DNA: TGTGCCAGCAGACCTCAGGGGGAAGGCTACACCTTC
size: .; V: TRBV7-2; D: TRBD1; J: TRBJ1-5; CDR3: CASSTTGADQPQHF; DNA: TGTGCCAGCAGCACTACAGGGGCCGATCAGCCCCAGCATTTT
size: .; V: TRBV4-1; D: TRBD1; J: TRBJ2-5; CDR3: CASSPDRAQETQYF; DNA: TGCGCCAGCAGCCCGGACAGGGCCCAAGAGACCCAGTACTTC
size: .; V: TRBV5-5; D: .; J: TRBJ2-7; CDR3: CASSSGLLNYEQYF; DNA: TGTGCCAGCAGCTCGGGACTGCTTAACTACGAGCAGTACTTC
size: .; V: TRBV6-1; D: TRBD2; J: TRBJ2-1; CDR3: CASSDDRPSGRGNEQFF; DNA: TGTGCCAGCAGTGACGATCGTCCTAGCGGGAGAGGCAATGAGCAGTTCTTC
size: .; V: TRBV19; D: TRBD1; J: TRBJ1-5; CDR3: CASSIRDRGSQPQHF; DNA: TGTGCCAGTAGTATACGTGACAGGGGTTCTCAGCCCCAGCATTTT
size: .; V: TRBV7-2; D: .; J: TRBJ2-3; CDR3: CASSLGGQLKYTQYF; DNA: TGTGCCAGCAGCTTGGGGGGACAGTTGAAATATACGCAGTATTTT
size: .; V: TRBV5-6; D: .; J: TRBJ2-2; CDR3: CASSYPSILGSPGELFF; DNA: TGTGCCAGCAGCTACCCAAGTATCCTCGGGAGTCCCGGGGAGCTGTTTTTT
size: few; V: TRBV6-5; D: TRBD1; J: TRBJ2-2; CDR3: CAILQGLEAGELFF; DNA: TGTGCCATCCTACAGGGGTTGGAGGCCGGGGAGCTGTTTTTT
size: .; V: TRBV6-5; D: .; J: TRBJ1-2; CDR3: CASRDRNYGYTF; DNA: TGTGCCAGCAGGGACAGAAACTATGGCTACACCTTC
size: .; V: TRBV6-1; D: TRBD1; J: TRBJ2-7; CDR3: CASSEGWGQGFEQYF; DNA: TGTGCCAGCAGTGAAGGGTGGGGACAGGGGTTCGAGCAGTACTTC
size: once; V: TRBV5-4; D: TRBD1; J: TRBJ1-2; CDR3: CASSLQGAVGYTF; DNA: TGTGCCAGCAGCTTACAGGGGGCCGTAGGCTACACCTTC